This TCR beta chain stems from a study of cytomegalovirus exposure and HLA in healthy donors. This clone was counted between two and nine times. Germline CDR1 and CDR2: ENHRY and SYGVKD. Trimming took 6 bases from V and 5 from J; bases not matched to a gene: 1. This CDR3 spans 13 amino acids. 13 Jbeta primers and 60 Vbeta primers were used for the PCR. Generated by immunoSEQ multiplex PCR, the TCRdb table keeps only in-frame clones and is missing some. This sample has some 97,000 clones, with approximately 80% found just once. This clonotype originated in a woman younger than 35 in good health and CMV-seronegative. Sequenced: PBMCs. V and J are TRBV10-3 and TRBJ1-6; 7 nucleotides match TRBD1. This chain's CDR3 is CAIRQGDNSPLHF. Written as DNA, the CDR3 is TGTGCCATCAGGCAGGGGGATAATTCACCCCTCCACTTT.